These 5 T cell receptor beta chains came from one sample sequenced in a study of blood T cell repertoires in COVID-19. The method was immunoSEQ multiplex PCR; TCRdb's version includes in-frame clones alone and lacks a portion of them. The table shows approximately 100,000 clones, with about 79% occurring only once. Sequenced input: peripheral blood. Every receptor here comes from an elderly man with COVID-19, enrolled during active disease.

This chain links TRBV5-4 with TRBJ2-7, with 7 nucleotides matching TRBD1. The CDR3 sequence is 14 residues long. Germline CDR1 and CDR2: SGHNT and YYREEE (reference sequence). V lost 5 bases and J lost 6; bases outside the gene matches: 11. The CDR3 sequence: CASRPGGFVGEQYF. For the CDR3, the DNA is TGTGCCAGCAGACCAGGGGGATTTGTTGGCGAGCAGTACTTC.

The J gene is TRBJ2-5, the V gene TRBV25-1; D might be TRBD2 (6 bases). Deletions cut 4 bases from V and 5 bases from J, with 20 bases between. CDR3 size: 16 residues. Germline loops: CDR1 MGHDK, CDR2 SYGVNS. In nucleotides, the CDR3 is TGTGCCAGCAGTGTTAATCAAGGAGGGCCGGGGGAGACCCAGTACTTC. It yields the protein CASSVNQGGPGETQYF.

The chain couples TRBV6-1 to TRBJ2-3; D remains unclear. The germline V gene encodes CDR1 MNHNS and CDR2 SASEGT. The CDR3 loop spans 13 amino acids. Trimming shortened V by 7 bases and J by 6 bases, and 14 bases separated the two germline ends. CDR3 region: CASTDWNRDTQYF. CDR3 in DNA: TGTGCCAGCACCGACTGGAATCGGGATACGCAGTATTTT.

This chain joins TRBV23-1 and TRBJ2-3; TRBD2 aligns across 13 bases. TRBV23-1 is placed among ORFs of uncertain function. The V gene end was trimmed by 2 bases and the J gene end by 0 bases; junction bases not matched to a gene: 5. The CDR3 runs 18 residues. The chain's CDR3 is CASSQDGLAGDSTDTQYF. CDR3 DNA: TGCGCCAGCAGTCAAGACGGACTAGCGGGGGATAGCACAGATACGCAGTATTTT.

J is TRBJ2-2 and V is TRBV3-1 (or the pseudogene TRBV3-2); the D is unclear. The CDR3 has 16 residues. The V end lost 3 bases, the J end lost 2 bases, and 13 bases lay between the germline ends. Germline V gene data show CDR1 as LGHDT and CDR2 as YNNKEL (reference sequence). The CDR3 loop reads CASSHWQHTNTGELFF. Written as DNA, the CDR3 is TGTGCCAGCAGCCACTGGCAACACACCAACACCGGGGAGCTGTTTTTT.